Below, 5 T cell receptor beta chains from the same sample are listed, as sequenced in a study of cytotoxic CD8 clonotypes in ibrutinib-treated CLL. The repertoire was sequenced with immunoSEQ multiplex PCR; TCRdb's copy has only in-frame clones and lacks some. In the table there are fewer than 25,000 clones, about 68% of which are singletons. The specimen was PBMCs, collected before ibrutinib treatment. These receptors were collected from a human donor with chronic lymphocytic leukemia.

The chain employs TRBV28 and TRBJ2-1, with D tentatively TRBD2 (6 bases). This CDR3 is built from 13 residues. Germline CDR1 is MDHEN and CDR2 is SYDVKM. With 6 bases removed from V and 6 bases from J, the gap between germline ends came to 12 bases. CDR3 in amino acids: CASRSPGVNEQFF. CDR3 DNA: TGTGCCAGCAGGTCACCGGGGGTCAATGAGCAGTTCTTC.

The CDR3 DNA sequence: TGTGCCAGCAGCTACGTCTCGCAGTTCACAGATACGCAGTATTTT. Translated, it gives CASSYVSQFTDTQYF. The chain recombines TRBV7-2 with TRBJ2-3; D gene uncertain. Germline V CDR1 and CDR2: SGHTA, FQGNSA. The CDR3 extends over 15 amino acids. The V end lost 4 bases, the J end lost 2 bases, and 13 bases lay between the germline ends.

The rearrangement joins TRBV2 to TRBJ2-5; either TRBD1 or TRBD2 may fit D (5 bases each). The CDR3 totals 14 residues. The V end lost 4 bases, the J end lost 2 bases, and 11 bases lay between the germline ends. Germline V gene lookup returns CDR1 SNHLY and CDR2 FYNNEI. For the CDR3, the DNA is TGTGCCAGCAGTGTAGGGACCTCACAAGAGACCCAGTACTTC. Protein product: CASSVGTSQETQYF. The full variable domain, with the rest looked up from reference TRBV2 and TRBJ2-5, is EPEVTQTPSHQVTQMGQEVILRCVPISNHLYFYWYRQILGQKVEFLVSFYNNEISEKSEIFDDQFSVERPDGSNFTLKIRSTKLEDSAMYFCASSVGTSQETQYFGPGTRLLVL.

This clone has just one count. J is TRBJ2-2 and V is TRBV19, with D possibly being TRBD1 (6 bases). The V gene lost 6 bases and the J gene lost 0 bases, with 14 bases spanning the gap. Germline assignment: CDR1 LNHDA and CDR2 SQIVND (reference sequence). CDR3 size: 16 residues. CDR3 coding DNA: TGTGCCAGTAGCCCCCTTGGACAGACGAACACCGGGGAGCTGTTTTTT. It codes for CASSPLGQTNTGELFF. Full variable domain (rest looked up from reference TRBV19 and TRBJ2-2): DGGITQSPKYLFRKEGQNVTLSCEQNLNHDAMYWYRQDPGQGLRLIYYSQIVNDFQKGDIAEGYSVSREKKESFPLTVTSAQKNPTAFYLCASSPLGQTNTGELFFGEGSRLTVL.

The chain has TRBV18 and TRBJ1-4; D not certain. The CDR3 is 16 residues long. Germline loops: CDR1 KGHSH, CDR2 LQKENI. V was clipped by 2 bases and J by 0 bases, with 10 bases between them. CDR3 sequence reads: CASSPSLGATNEKLFF. In DNA form, the CDR3 reads TGTGCCAGCTCACCAAGTTTGGGTGCAACTAATGAAAAACTGTTTTTT.